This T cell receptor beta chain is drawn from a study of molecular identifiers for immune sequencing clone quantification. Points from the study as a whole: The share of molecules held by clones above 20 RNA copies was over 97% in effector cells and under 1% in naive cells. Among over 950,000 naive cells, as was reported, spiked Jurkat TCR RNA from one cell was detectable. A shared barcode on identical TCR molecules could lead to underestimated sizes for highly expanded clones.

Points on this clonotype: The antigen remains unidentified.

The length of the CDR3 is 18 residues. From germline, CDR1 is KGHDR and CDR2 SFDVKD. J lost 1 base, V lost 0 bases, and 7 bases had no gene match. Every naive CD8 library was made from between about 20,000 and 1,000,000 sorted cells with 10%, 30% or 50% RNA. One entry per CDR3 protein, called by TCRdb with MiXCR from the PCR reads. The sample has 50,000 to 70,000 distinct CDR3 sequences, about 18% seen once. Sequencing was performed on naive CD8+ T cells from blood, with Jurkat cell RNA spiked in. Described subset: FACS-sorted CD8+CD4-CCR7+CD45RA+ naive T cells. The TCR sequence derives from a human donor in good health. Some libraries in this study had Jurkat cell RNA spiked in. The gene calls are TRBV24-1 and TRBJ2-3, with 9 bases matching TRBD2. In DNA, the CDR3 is TGTGCCACCAGTGATTTGTCGGTATTAGCGGGGGGCACAGATACGCAGTATTTT. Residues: CATSDLSVLAGGTDTQYF.